The next 26 T cell receptor beta chains were all read from a single sample in a study of T cell repertoires in cytomegalovirus infection. MiXCR was run by TCRdb on the reads, yielding one entry per CDR3 protein. This table has some 400,000 distinct CDR3 sequences, 25% to 40% appearing once. The sequencing sample was made of PBMCs. Every receptor here comes from a human donor in good health (CMV status not recorded). Some clones in this sample may be carry-over from other donors' samples.

This clonotype was seen ten or more times. The chain combines TRBV7-9 with TRBJ2-3; D unclear. The CDR3 runs 15 residues. Per germline, CDR1 SEHNR and CDR2 FQNEAQ (reference sequence). Trimming took off 0 bases at V and 0 bases at J, with 7 bases between the two ends. The chain's CDR3 is CASSLALVSTDTQYF. Here the CDR3 DNA reads TGTGCCAGCAGCTTAGCTCTCGTTAGCACAGATACGCAGTATTTT. Drawing the rest from reference TRBV7-9 and TRBJ2-3, the complete variable domain is DTGVSQNPRHKITKRGQNVTFRCDPISEHNRLYWYRQTLGQGPEFLTYFQNEAQLEKSRLLSDRFSAERPKGSFSTLEIQRTEQGDSAMYLCASSLALVSTDTQYFGPGTRLTVL.

The chain couples TRBV6-2 or TRBV6-3 to TRBJ2-7; D not certain. Trimming took off 2 bases at V and 0 bases at J, with 8 bases between the two ends. The CDR3 length is 14 residues. Germline lookup yields CDR1 MNHEY and CDR2 SVGEGT. The CDR3 spells CASSYIRISYEQYF. The DNA of the CDR3 is TGTGCCAGCAGTTACATACGAATCTCCTACGAGCAGTACTTC.

This clonotype was counted at least ten times. The chain employs TRBV6-1 and TRBJ2-6, with a weak D call TRBD1 (6 bases). V shed 6 bases and J shed 1 base, with 13 bases lying between them. The CDR3 contains 16 residues. In germline, CDR1 is MNHNS, CDR2 SASEGT. CDR3 region: CASSPGTRSGANVLTF. The CDR3 bases are TGTGCCAGCAGCCCCGGGACAAGATCTGGGGCCAACGTCCTGACTTTC.

The chain couples TRBV2 to TRBJ1-4, with TRBD1 as a possible D gene (5 bases). Germline V gene data show CDR1 as SNHLY and CDR2 as FYNNEI. V was shortened by 4 bases and J by 6 bases, with 15 bases between the two germline ends. CDR3 length: 15 residues. CDR3 DNA: TGTGCCAGCAGTGCAACCGGGGCCGCAGATGAAAAACTGTTTTTT. Encoded protein: CASSATGAADEKLFF.

This chain links TRBV6-2 or TRBV6-3 with TRBJ2-2, with 8 bases aligning to TRBD1. The CDR3 runs 14 residues. Germline loops: CDR1 MNHEY, CDR2 SVGEGT. V dropped 6 bases and J dropped 6; count of bases not matched to a gene: 6. CDR3 region: CASSGTGGSGELFF. CDR3 bases: TGTGCCAGCAGCGGGACAGGCGGCTCCGGGGAGCTGTTTTTT.

The genes are TRBV28 and TRBJ2-2; a possible D gene is TRBD1 (7 bases). Germline CDR1 and CDR2: MDHEN and SYDVKM. This CDR3 contains 20 residues. Trimming left V 5 bases short and J 3 bases short, with 28 bases between. The CDR3 DNA reads TGTGCCAGCAGTGCCACCACGGGACAGTGGGCGGGAAAGCACACCGGGGAGCTGTTTTTT. This gives the protein CASSATTGQWAGKHTGELFF.

This clonotype was observed a handful of times. CDR3 residues: CASSGQKTFQETQYF. In DNA form, the CDR3 reads TGTGCCAGCTCAGGACAGAAAACTTTCCAAGAGACCCAGTACTTC. The chain is built from TRBV18 and TRBJ2-5; possible D gene TRBD1, 6 bases. This CDR3 region has 15 residues. In germline, CDR1 is KGHSH, CDR2 LQKENI. The V end was cut by 5 bases, the J end by 1 base, with 14 bases between.

This clonotype was seen only a few times. The J gene is TRBJ1-2, the V gene TRBV27; TRBD1 matches 8 bases. CDR3 size: 15 residues. From germline, CDR1 is MNHEY and CDR2 SMNVEV (reference sequence). Unmatched junction bases numbered 8, after V lost 5 bases and J lost 3 bases. The CDR3 bases are TGTGCCAGCAGTCGGATGACAGGGGACGACTATGGCTACACCTTC. The encoded protein is CASSRMTGDDYGYTF.

This clonotype turned up a few times. Written as DNA, the CDR3 is TGTGCCAGCAGCTCGGTGAGGGGCAGGGAGGAAAAACTGTTTTTT. Residues: CASSSVRGREEKLFF. This chain uses TRBV11-2 with TRBJ1-4; a possible D gene is TRBD1 (5 bases). Germline CDR1 SGHAT, CDR2 FQNNGV. This CDR3 comprises 15 residues. Trimming took 4 bases from V and 8 from J, leaving 17 bases between them.

The genes are TRBV7-9 and TRBJ1-2; tentative D call: TRBD1 (5 bases). V shed 8 bases and J shed 7 bases, with 17 bases lying between them. The CDR3 sequence is 13 residues long. The germline V gene has CDR1 SEHNR and CDR2 FQNEAQ (reference sequence). CDR3 DNA sequence: TGTGCCAGCGGCCGTTCCGGGACCGGTGGCTACACCTTC. Its protein is CASGRSGTGGYTF.

The chain is built from TRBV5-1 and TRBJ2-7, with 9 bases that match TRBD2. Germline CDR1 reads SGHRS; CDR2 reads YFSETQ. Trimming at V came to 2 bases and at J to 0 bases, leaving 3 bases not matched to a gene. CDR3 size: 15 residues. DNA for the CDR3: TGCGCCAGCAGCTTCGAGCGGGGGGCCTCCTACGAGCAGTACTTC. Translating it yields CASSFERGASYEQYF.

This clonotype was detected a few times. This chain uses TRBV28 with TRBJ1-5, with D possibly matching TRBD1 (5 bases). Trimming took 6 bases from V and 0 from J, leaving 12 bases between them. The CDR3 extends over 15 amino acids. Germline CDR1 and CDR2: MDHEN and SYDVKM. The DNA of the CDR3 is TGTGCCAGCAGAGCCGGGACTAATAGCAATCAGCCCCAGCATTTT. As protein: CASRAGTNSNQPQHF.

The table lists this clonotype with a few counts. The rearrangement links TRBV7-8 to TRBJ1-4, with 8 positions matching TRBD1. Germline-derived CDR1 and CDR2 are SGHVS and FQNEAQ. J was trimmed by 8 bases and V by 3 bases; bases with no gene match: 8. The CDR3 is 15 residues long. CDR3 DNA: TGTGCCAGCAGCTTCACAGGGGGGAGTTTAGAAAAACTGTTTTTT. Its translation is CASSFTGGSLEKLFF.

This clonotype was recorded only once. The chain uses TRBV9 and TRBJ1-3; the D is unclear. V lost 0 bases and J lost 4, with 5 bases in between. Per germline, CDR1 SGDLS and CDR2 YYNGEE. CDR3 length equals 13 residues. The CDR3 here is CASSVGRGNTIYF. In DNA, the CDR3 is TGTGCCAGCAGCGTAGGACGGGGAAACACCATATATTTT.

In the case of this clonotype: A junction boundary mismatches the germline segment, possibly from a read error. The rearrangement joins TRBV7-9 to TRBJ2-3, with 10 bases lining up with TRBD2. Germline CDR1 and CDR2: SEHNR and FQNEAQ (reference sequence). The CDR3 loop spans 16 amino acids. The CDR3 protein is CASSLRLAGSTETQYF. CDR3 nucleotide sequence: TGTGCCAGCAGCTTAAGACTAGCGGGTAGCACAGAGACGCAGTATTTT.

This clonotype was seen repeatedly, ten times or more. The chain couples TRBV7-6 to TRBJ1-2; TRBD1 agrees at 8 bases. CDR1 is SGHVS and CDR2 is FNYEAQ in the germline V gene. J lost 8 bases, V lost 3 bases, and 5 bases had no gene match. The length of the CDR3 is 13 residues. The CDR3 DNA reads TGTGCCAGCAGCTTCGGACAGGGTCGCGGCTACACCTTC. This translates into CASSFGQGRGYTF.

This clonotype has more than one count but fewer than ten. This sequence joins TRBV20-1 and TRBJ2-2; no firm D call. CDR1 and CDR2 (germline): DFQATT, SNEGSKA (reference sequence). There are 15 residues in the CDR3. V was trimmed by 1 base and J by 1 base, leaving 10 bases between them. The CDR3 DNA reads TGCAGTGCTAGAGCATCTGGGAAGAACACCGGGGAGCTGTTTTTT. Translating gives CSARASGKNTGELFF.

This rearrangement joins TRBV23-1 to TRBJ1-5, with 7 bases lining up with TRBD1. TRBV23-1 belongs to the ORF category, with a function that is uncertain. The V segment lost 2 bases and the J segment 3 bases; nucleotides outside the gene matches: 16. This CDR3 contains 19 residues. The CDR3 DNA follows: TGCGCCAGCAGTCAACCCGTTACAGGGTGCAGGGGGGACAATCAGCCCCAGCATTTT. This gives the protein CASSQPVTGCRGDNQPQHF.

This clonotype was counted between two and nine times. This chain connects TRBV2 to TRBJ2-3; 11 nucleotides match TRBD2. This CDR3 has 16 amino acids. Germline V gene sequence: CDR1 SNHLY, CDR2 FYNNEI. Trimming at V came to 2 bases and at J to 7 bases, leaving 8 bases not matched to a gene. CDR3 sequence (DNA): TGTGCCAGCAGTGAATTCGCTAGCGGGGGGAAGTATACGCAGTATTTT. Amino acid sequence: CASSEFASGGKYTQYF.

This clonotype was seen once. The rearrangement uses TRBV11-2 and TRBJ2-2, with 7 bases lining up with TRBD1. Germline CDR1 is SGHAT and CDR2 is FQNNGV. There are 15 residues in the CDR3. V gave up 4 bases and J gave up 3 bases; unmatched junction bases: 5. The CDR3 DNA is TGTGCCAGCAGCTCCCTGACAGGGCACACCGGGGAGCTGTTTTTT. Amino acid sequence: CASSSLTGHTGELFF.

This clonotype occurred a few times. The J gene is TRBJ1-1, the V gene TRBV24-1, with D possibly being TRBD1 (5 bases). V lost 3 bases to trimming and J lost 3 bases, with 7 bases between them. Germline lookup yields CDR1 KGHDR and CDR2 SFDVKD. The CDR3 loop spans 13 amino acids. CDR3 nucleotides: TGTGCCACCAGTGATCCAGGGTACACTGAAGCTTTCTTT. Protein product: CATSDPGYTEAFF.

The chain employs TRBV7-6 and TRBJ1-1; a possible D gene is TRBD1 (6 bases). This CDR3 region has 15 residues. Germline CDR1 is SGHVS and CDR2 is FNYEAQ. The V gene lost 5 bases and the J gene lost 0 bases, with 13 bases spanning the gap. In nucleotides, the CDR3 is TGTGCCAGCAGCCCACAGGGAATACTGAACACTGAAGCTTTCTTT. Its protein is CASSPQGILNTEAFF.

This clonotype has just a few counts. This chain links TRBV7-8 with TRBJ1-1, with TRBD1 as a possible D gene (6 bases). The CDR3 covers 16 residues. CDR1 is SGHVS, CDR2 FQNEAQ, per germline. Trimming took off 6 bases at V and 1 base at J, with 18 bases between the two ends. CDR3: CASRDEGGGPNTEAFF. As DNA, the CDR3 is TGTGCCAGCAGGGACGAGGGGGGGGGGCCGAACACTGAAGCTTTCTTT.

The chain carries TRBV10-3 and TRBJ1-2, with 9 bases that match TRBD1. The CDR3 has 13 residues. The germline gives CDR1 ENHRY, CDR2 SYGVKD. With V trimmed by 2 bases and J by 6 bases, 1 base remained unmatched. As DNA, the CDR3 is TGTGCCATCAGTGAGAGGACAGGGGATGGCTACACCTTC. This translates into CAISERTGDGYTF.

This clonotype has just a few counts. The chain couples TRBV11-2 to TRBJ2-3; D assignment may be TRBD1 or TRBD2 (6 bases each). Trimming pared 5 bases from V and 1 base from J, leaving 13 bases between. Germline-derived CDR1 and CDR2 are SGHAT and FQNNGV. The CDR3 runs to 15 residues. The CDR3 reads CASSPSGARTDTQYF. CDR3 DNA sequence: TGTGCCAGCAGCCCCTCGGGGGCACGCACAGATACGCAGTATTTT.

With respect to this clonotype: It may be a read error: a sequence one base away is much more abundant. V and J are TRBV7-8 and TRBJ2-1; 7 bases agree with TRBD2. In germline, CDR1 is SGHVS, CDR2 FQNEAQ. This CDR3 is built from 12 residues. The CDR3, as DNA: TGTGCCAGCAGCTTAGCGGGGGGGGAGCATTTCTTC. It codes for CASSLAGGEHFF.